This T cell receptor beta chain was recovered during a study of blood T cell repertoires in COVID-19. The overall study: Spain, Italy and the United States supplied samples that represented acute and convalescent COVID-19.

CDR1 SEHNR and CDR2 FQNEAQ come from the germline V gene (reference sequence). The CDR3 has 13 residues. Trimming took 8 bases from V and 4 from J, leaving 15 bases between them. The method was immunoSEQ multiplex PCR; TCRdb's version includes in-frame clones alone and lacks a portion of them. The sample lists approximately 220,000 clones; approximately 90% were seen once. The specimen sequenced was PBMCs or T cells enriched from blood (not recorded which). This receptor was taken from a woman aged 30 to 39 with acute COVID-19. The V call is TRBV7-9, the J call TRBJ2-7; D might be TRBD1 (6 bases). The CDR3 here is CASRTGQGYEQYF. Written as DNA, the CDR3 is TGTGCCAGCCGAACCGGGCAGGGGTACGAGCAGTACTTC.